The 24 T cell receptor beta chains below were found in one sample sequenced in a study of T cells in Graves' hyperthyroidism and ophthalmopathy. Regions amplified from RNA transcripts were the TCR beta CDR3 regions. Carried out on the TCR CDR3, a first-round RT-PCR used the HTBI primer set. Via MiXCR, TCRdb re-called the multiplex PCR reads, giving one row per CDR3 protein. The repertoire includes some 600,000 distinct CDR3 sequences, about 43% of them detected once, and just under 8.5% sits in the top ten. Sample: peripheral blood or thyroid tissue (not recorded which). Every receptor here comes from a woman under 30 with Graves' hyperthyroidism.

This chain uses TRBV29-1 with TRBJ2-6, with a tentative D call TRBD2 (5 bases). V was cut by 8 bases and J by 4 bases, with 15 bases left in between. The CDR3 contains 14 residues. Germline V lookup: CDR1 SQVTM, CDR2 ANQGSEA. The CDR3 nucleotides read TGCAGCCGAGGAGGCCTTGTGGGGGCCAACGTCCTGACTTTC. Its protein product is CSRGGLVGANVLTF.

This clonotype was detected a few times. At one end, the junction sequence differs from germline, possibly due to a read error. The CDR3 nucleotides are TGTGCCAGCAGCTCGAAGGGGGAAAGCGGCTACACCTTC. Translation gives CASSSKGESGYTF. This rearrangement joins TRBV5-1 to TRBJ1-2; tentatively, D is TRBD1 (6 bases). The germline V gene encodes CDR1 SGHRS and CDR2 YFSETQ. This CDR3 is built from 13 residues.

In its sample, this clonotype was seen a few times. This chain connects TRBV7-9 to TRBJ2-7; D remains unclear. The CDR3 is 13 residues long. The germline V and J ends were trimmed by 2 bases and 3 bases, with 8 bases remaining between them. Germline V lookup: CDR1 SEHNR, CDR2 FQNEAQ (reference sequence). CDR3 loop: CASSLWADYEQYF. CDR3 DNA: TGTGCCAGCAGCTTATGGGCTGACTACGAGCAGTACTTC.

V usage is TRBV10-3 and J usage is TRBJ1-2; TRBD1 is a possible D gene (5 bases). The length of the CDR3 is 14 residues. CDR1 and CDR2 from the germline V gene are ENHRY and SYGVKD. Trimming pared 5 bases from V and 0 bases from J, leaving 10 bases between. The CDR3 is CAISSLTANYGYTF. CDR3 bases: TGTGCCATCAGTTCCCTGACAGCTAACTATGGCTACACCTTC.

The genes are TRBV19 and TRBJ1-5; no definite D call. Trimming stripped 5 bases from V and 4 bases from J, with 12 bases between. The CDR3 sequence is 14 residues long. Germline V gene lookup returns CDR1 LNHDA and CDR2 SQIVND (reference sequence). The CDR3 is CASSQDGQNQPQHF. The CDR3 DNA is TGTGCCAGTAGTCAGGACGGTCAAAATCAGCCCCAGCATTTT. The entire variable domain, with the rest obtained from reference TRBV19 and TRBJ1-5, is as follows: DGGITQSPKYLFRKEGQNVTLSCEQNLNHDAMYWYRQDPGQGLRLIYYSQIVNDFQKGDIAEGYSVSREKKESFPLTVTSAQKNPTAFYLCASSQDGQNQPQHFGDGTRLSIL.

This sequence joins TRBV2 and TRBJ2-2; D is unresolved. CDR3 length: 12 residues. Germline CDR1 and CDR2: SNHLY and FYNNEI. Trimming shortened V by 9 bases and J by 1 base, and 6 bases separated the two germline ends. The CDR3 sequence: CASKRNTGELFF. In DNA form, the CDR3 reads TGTGCCAGTAAGCGGAACACCGGGGAGCTGTTTTTT.

This clonotype was seen a handful of times. The chain has TRBV29-1 and TRBJ2-7; 7 bases align to TRBD1. The trim removed 4 bases at V and 1 base at J, leaving 7 bases unmatched. This CDR3 is built from 14 residues. CDR1 and CDR2 (germline): SQVTM, ANQGSEA. CDR3 residues: CSVVDRVDSYEQYF. DNA of the CDR3: TGCAGCGTTGTCGACAGGGTTGATTCCTACGAGCAGTACTTC.

This clonotype showed up just once. The genes are TRBV7-2 and TRBJ1-1, with a tentative D call TRBD1 (5 bases). This CDR3 region has 16 residues. Germline CDR1 reads SGHTA; CDR2 reads FQGNSA. The V end was cut by 5 bases, the J end by 0 bases, with 16 bases between. CDR3 DNA sequence: TGTGCCAGCAGCACCTCAGGTTGGGGGTTGAACACTGAAGCTTTCTTT. Its translation: CASSTSGWGLNTEAFF.

This sequence joins TRBV7-9 and TRBJ2-7; 8 bases are a match to TRBD2. The CDR3 totals 15 residues. Germline CDR1 is SEHNR and CDR2 is FQNEAQ (reference sequence). V dropped 5 bases and J dropped 3; count of bases not matched to a gene: 9. The CDR3 loop reads CASSHPTSERYEQYF. The CDR3 bases are TGTGCCAGCAGCCACCCGACTAGCGAGCGCTACGAGCAGTACTTC.

Ten or more counts support this clonotype. The rearrangement uses TRBV7-9 and TRBJ1-2; D is unresolved. The V gene's germline CDR1 is SEHNR and CDR2 FQNEAQ (reference sequence). The CDR3 extends over 13 amino acids. Trimming stripped 6 bases from V and 3 bases from J, with 11 bases between. The chain's CDR3 is CASRSRTDYGYTF. As DNA, the CDR3 is TGTGCCAGCAGAAGCAGGACGGACTATGGCTACACCTTC.

The V gene is TRBV25-1, the J gene TRBJ1-6; 7 positions match TRBD1. With V trimmed by 6 bases and J by 8 bases, 7 bases remained unmatched. This CDR3 comprises 14 residues. Germline lookup yields CDR1 MGHDK and CDR2 SYGVNS. The CDR3 region has the DNA TGTGCCAGCAGCCTAACAGGGGATCATTCACCCCTCCACTTT. As protein: CASSLTGDHSPLHF.

In its sample, this clonotype was seen many times. This rearrangement joins TRBV2 to TRBJ1-4, with D perhaps TRBD1 (5 bases). The CDR3 is 11 residues long. Per the germline V gene, CDR1 is SNHLY and CDR2 is FYNNEI. Between the trimmed V and J ends, which lost 5 bases and 13 bases, there was a span of 11 bases. The CDR3 DNA reads as TGTGCCAGCAGTAACAGGTTGTCACTGTTTTTT. Its protein is CASSNRLSLFF.

The rearrangement joins TRBV7-9 to TRBJ1-1, with 9 bases lining up with TRBD1. With V trimmed by 5 bases and J by 11 bases, 6 bases remained unmatched. There are 12 residues in the CDR3. Germline V CDR1 and CDR2: SEHNR, FQNEAQ (reference sequence). CDR3 DNA: TGTGCCAGCAGCCAAGGGACAGGGTCGGCTTTCTTT. Amino acids: CASSQGTGSAFF.

This clonotype was recorded many times. CDR3: CATATAGTANQPQHF. The CDR3 region has the DNA TGTGCCACCGCTACTGCCGGGACAGCGAATCAGCCCCAGCATTTT. This chain uses TRBV24-1 with TRBJ1-5; 7 bases align to TRBD1. The CDR3 has 15 residues. V lost 9 bases, J lost 4 bases, and 11 bases stayed unmatched. Germline lookup yields CDR1 KGHDR and CDR2 SFDVKD.

On this clonotype itself: The conserved phenylalanine or tryptophan normally closing the CDR3 is absent here, so this likely arose from a read error. J is TRBJ2-5 and V is TRBV9; D perhaps matches TRBD2 (5 bases). Per germline, CDR1 SGDLS and CDR2 YYNGEE. CDR3 length equals 13 residues. V was pared by 3 bases and J by 2 bases, with 8 bases between. As DNA, the CDR3 is TGTGCCAGCAGCGAGACTATACAAGAGACCCAGTACCTC. Translation gives CASSETIQETQYL.

This clonotype turned up a few times. V usage is TRBV5-1 and J usage is TRBJ1-2, with D hard to call. The CDR3 spans 14 residues. With 3 bases removed from V and 2 bases from J, the gap between germline ends came to 11 bases. Looked up from germline, CDR1 is SGHRS and CDR2 is YFSETQ. The CDR3 DNA reads TGCGCCAGCAGCTACCAGGACCGCAACTATGGCTACACCTTC. Translating it yields CASSYQDRNYGYTF.

This clonotype was detected a few times. The chain links TRBV5-4 to TRBJ2-7; D is undetermined. V lost 1 base and J lost 8, with 10 bases in between. CDR1 is SGHNT and CDR2 is YYREEE in the germline V gene (reference sequence). The CDR3 contains 12 residues. CDR3 region: CASSLTSRKQYF. Here the CDR3 DNA reads TGTGCCAGCAGCTTGACTTCACGGAAGCAGTACTTC.

V and J are TRBV29-1 and TRBJ2-7; 10 nucleotides match TRBD1. Trimming cost V 4 bases and J 3 bases; bases outside gene matches: 6. Germline V gene lookup returns CDR1 SQVTM and CDR2 ANQGSEA. The CDR3 consists of 14 residues. CDR3 coding DNA: TGCAGCGTTGGGGGACAGGGGCTACTCTACGAGCAGTACTTC. This translates into CSVGGQGLLYEQYF.

On this clonotype itself: A much larger clone is a single base away; this may be a read error. Likely a read error: the CDR3 ends without its conserved phenylalanine or tryptophan. V and J are TRBV12-3 or TRBV12-4 and TRBJ1-2, with 7 positions matching TRBD1. This CDR3 comprises 15 residues. CDR3 region: CAISESGGSNYGYTL. DNA of the CDR3: TGTGCCATCAGTGAGTCAGGGGGGAGCAACTATGGCTACACCCTC.

V gene TRBV20-1 combines with J gene TRBJ2-7; D may correspond to TRBD1 or TRBD2 (5 bases each). This CDR3 spans 14 amino acids. Germline V gives CDR1 DFQATT, CDR2 SNEGSKA (reference sequence). Trimming pared 1 base from V and 7 bases from J, leaving 17 bases between. The CDR3 region has the DNA TGCAGTGCTAGAGGGGATGGGGGAGCTCGTGAGCAGTACTTC. This encodes CSARGDGGAREQYF.

This clonotype occurred once. This sequence joins TRBV4-1 and TRBJ2-7; 8 bases are shared with TRBD2. The CDR3 is made up of 15 amino acids. Germline values: CDR1 MGHRA, CDR2 YSYEKL. V shed 0 bases, J shed 4 bases, and the junction held 5 bases outside the gene matches. CDR3 DNA: TGCGCCAGCAGCCAAGATTCCGGGAGGGAATACGAGCAGTACTTC. Protein: CASSQDSGREYEQYF.

This chain connects TRBV6-5 to TRBJ1-6; perhaps TRBD1 as D (5 bases). Trimming left V 2 bases short and J 6 bases short, with 11 bases between. This CDR3 spans 15 amino acids. In germline, CDR1 is MNHEY, CDR2 SVGAGI. CDR3 protein: CASSYGGASNSPLHF. DNA for the CDR3: TGTGCCAGCAGTTACGGAGGGGCGAGTAATTCACCCCTCCACTTT.

This clonotype came up many times. V usage is TRBV7-9 and J usage is TRBJ2-7; 9 nucleotides agree with TRBD1. This CDR3 comprises 15 residues. V trimming: 5 bases; J trimming: 6 bases; junction bases outside the gene matches: 11. Per the germline V gene, CDR1 is SEHNR and CDR2 is FQNEAQ (reference sequence). CDR3 sequence (DNA): TGTGCCAGCAGCACCATCGGACAGGGGTTGAGCGAGCAGTACTTC. Translated: CASSTIGQGLSEQYF.

Concerning this clonotype itself: Sequence at one end of the junction differs from germline and may be a read error. The J gene is TRBJ1-2, the V gene TRBV7-9; 7 bases agree with TRBD1. Per the germline V gene, CDR1 is SEHNR and CDR2 is FQNEAQ (reference sequence). The CDR3 has 14 amino acids. The CDR3 region has the DNA TGCGCCAGCAGCTCGATTCAGGGGGACTATGGCTACACCTTC. Translating gives CASSSIQGDYGYTF.